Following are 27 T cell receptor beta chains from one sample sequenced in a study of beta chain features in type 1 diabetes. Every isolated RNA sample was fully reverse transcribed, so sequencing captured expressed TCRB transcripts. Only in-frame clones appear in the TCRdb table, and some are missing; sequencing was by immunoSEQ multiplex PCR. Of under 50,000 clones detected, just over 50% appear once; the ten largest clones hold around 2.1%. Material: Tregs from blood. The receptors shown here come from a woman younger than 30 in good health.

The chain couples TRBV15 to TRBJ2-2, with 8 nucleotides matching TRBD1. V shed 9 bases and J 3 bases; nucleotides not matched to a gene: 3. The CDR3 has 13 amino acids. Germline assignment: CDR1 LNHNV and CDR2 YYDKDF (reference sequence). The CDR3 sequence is CATRTGHTGELFF. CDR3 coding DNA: TGTGCCACTCGGACAGGGCACACCGGGGAGCTGTTTTTT.

CDR3 sequence reads: CASSLAGVVDEQFF. The CDR3 nucleotides are TGCGCCAGCAGCTTGGCGGGAGTGGTTGATGAGCAGTTCTTC. The V gene is TRBV5-1, the J gene TRBJ2-1, with D maybe TRBD2 (6 bases). V was trimmed by 0 bases and J by 8 bases, leaving 12 bases between them. Germline CDR1 reads SGHRS; CDR2 reads YFSETQ. The CDR3 is 14 residues long.

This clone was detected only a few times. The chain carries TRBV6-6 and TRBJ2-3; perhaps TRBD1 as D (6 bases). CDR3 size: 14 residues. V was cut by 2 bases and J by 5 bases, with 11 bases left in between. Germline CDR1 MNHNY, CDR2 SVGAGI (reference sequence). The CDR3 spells CASSYGAGVDTQYF. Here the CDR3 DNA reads TGTGCCAGCAGTTACGGGGCAGGGGTAGATACGCAGTATTTT.

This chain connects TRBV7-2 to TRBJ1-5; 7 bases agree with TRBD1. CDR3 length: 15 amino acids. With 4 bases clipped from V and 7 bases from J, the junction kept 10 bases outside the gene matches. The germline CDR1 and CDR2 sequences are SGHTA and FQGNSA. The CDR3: CASSSRQGLGQPQHF. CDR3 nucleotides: TGTGCCAGCAGCTCTAGACAGGGCCTAGGACAGCCCCAGCATTTT.

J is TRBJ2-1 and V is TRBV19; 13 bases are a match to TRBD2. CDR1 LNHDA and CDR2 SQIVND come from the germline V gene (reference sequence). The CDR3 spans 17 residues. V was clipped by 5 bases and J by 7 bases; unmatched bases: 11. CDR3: CASSPRTSGSVRNEQFF. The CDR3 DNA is TGTGCCAGTAGTCCCCGGACTAGCGGGAGCGTTCGAAATGAGCAGTTCTTC.

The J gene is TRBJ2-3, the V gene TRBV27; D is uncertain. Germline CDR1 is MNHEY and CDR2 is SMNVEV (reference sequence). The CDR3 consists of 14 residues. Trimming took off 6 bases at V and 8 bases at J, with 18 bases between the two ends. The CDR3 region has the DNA TGTGCCAGCAGCCTCCGCTCTCTCACGGGTACGCAGTATTTT. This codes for CASSLRSLTGTQYF.

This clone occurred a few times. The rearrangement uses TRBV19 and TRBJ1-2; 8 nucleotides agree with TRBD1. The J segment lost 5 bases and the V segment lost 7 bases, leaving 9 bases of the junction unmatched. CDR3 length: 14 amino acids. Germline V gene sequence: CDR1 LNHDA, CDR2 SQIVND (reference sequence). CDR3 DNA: TGTGCCAGTATCGCAGGGGGCAGGACGTATGGCTACACCTTC. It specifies CASIAGGRTYGYTF.

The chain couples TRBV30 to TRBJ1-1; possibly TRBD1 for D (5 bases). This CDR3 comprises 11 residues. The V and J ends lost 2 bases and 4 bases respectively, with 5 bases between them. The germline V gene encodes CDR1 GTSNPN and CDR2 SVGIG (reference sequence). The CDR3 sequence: CAWSRGTEAFF. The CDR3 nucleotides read TGTGCCTGGAGTAGGGGCACTGAAGCTTTCTTT.

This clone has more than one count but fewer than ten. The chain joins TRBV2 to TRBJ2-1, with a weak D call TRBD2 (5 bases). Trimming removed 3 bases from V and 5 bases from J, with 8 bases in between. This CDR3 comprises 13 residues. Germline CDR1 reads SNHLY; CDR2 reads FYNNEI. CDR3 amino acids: CASSETTDNEQFF. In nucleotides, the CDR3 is TGTGCCAGCAGTGAGACTACCGACAATGAGCAGTTCTTC. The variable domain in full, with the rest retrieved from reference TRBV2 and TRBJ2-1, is EPEVTQTPSHQVTQMGQEVILRCVPISNHLYFYWYRQILGQKVEFLVSFYNNEISEKSEIFDDQFSVERPDGSNFTLKIRSTKLEDSAMYFCASSETTDNEQFFGPGTRLTVL.

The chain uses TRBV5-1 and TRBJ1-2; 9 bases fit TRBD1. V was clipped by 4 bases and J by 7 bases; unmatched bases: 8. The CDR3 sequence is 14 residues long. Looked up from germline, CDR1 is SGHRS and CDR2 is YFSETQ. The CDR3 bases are TGCGCCAGCAGCGTGGGGGACAGGGAAAGTGGCTACACCTTC. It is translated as CASSVGDRESGYTF.

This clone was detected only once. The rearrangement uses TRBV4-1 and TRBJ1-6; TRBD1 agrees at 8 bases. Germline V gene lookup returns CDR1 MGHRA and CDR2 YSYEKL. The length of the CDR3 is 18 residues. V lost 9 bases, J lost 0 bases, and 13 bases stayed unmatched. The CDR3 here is CASSPGQAPSSYNSPLHF. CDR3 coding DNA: TGCGCCAGTAGTCCGGGACAGGCTCCAAGCTCCTATAATTCACCCCTCCACTTT.

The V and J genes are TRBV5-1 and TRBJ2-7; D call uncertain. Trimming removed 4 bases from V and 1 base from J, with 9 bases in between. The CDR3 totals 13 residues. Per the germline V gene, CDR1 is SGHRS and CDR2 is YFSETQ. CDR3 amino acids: CASSPDTSYEQYF. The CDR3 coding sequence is TGCGCCAGCAGCCCCGATACTTCCTACGAGCAGTACTTC. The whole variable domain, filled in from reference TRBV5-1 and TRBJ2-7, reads KAGVTQTPRYLIKTRGQQVTLSCSPISGHRSVSWYQQTPGQGLQFLFEYFSETQRNKGNFPGRFSGRQFSNSRSEMNVSTLELGDSALYLCASSPDTSYEQYFGPGTRLTVT.

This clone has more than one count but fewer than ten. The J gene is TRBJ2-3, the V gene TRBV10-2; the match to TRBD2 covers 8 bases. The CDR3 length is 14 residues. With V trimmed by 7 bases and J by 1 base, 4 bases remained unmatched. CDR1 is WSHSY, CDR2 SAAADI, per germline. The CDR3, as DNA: TGCGCCAGCATGGATAGCGGGGGCACAGATACGCAGTATTTT. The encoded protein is CASMDSGGTDTQYF.

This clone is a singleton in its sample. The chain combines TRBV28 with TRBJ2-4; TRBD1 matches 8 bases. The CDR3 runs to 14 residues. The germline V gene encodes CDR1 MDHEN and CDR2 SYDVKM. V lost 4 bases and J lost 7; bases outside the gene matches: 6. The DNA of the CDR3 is TGTGCCAGCAGTTCCAGGGGGCGCATCAACATTCAGTACTTC. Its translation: CASSSRGRINIQYF.

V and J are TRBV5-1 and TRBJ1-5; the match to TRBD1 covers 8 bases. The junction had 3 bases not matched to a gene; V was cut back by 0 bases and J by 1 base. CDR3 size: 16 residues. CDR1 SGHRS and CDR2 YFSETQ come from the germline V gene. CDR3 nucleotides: TGCGCCAGCAGCTTGGGTCAGGGGGCGAGCAATCAGCCCCAGCATTTT. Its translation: CASSLGQGASNQPQHF.

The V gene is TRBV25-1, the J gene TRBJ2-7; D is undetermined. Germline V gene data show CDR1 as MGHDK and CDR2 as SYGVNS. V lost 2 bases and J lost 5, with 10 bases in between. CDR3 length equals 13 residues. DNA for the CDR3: TGTGCCAGCAGTGAAGGGCATTGGGACGAGCAGTACTTC. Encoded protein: CASSEGHWDEQYF.

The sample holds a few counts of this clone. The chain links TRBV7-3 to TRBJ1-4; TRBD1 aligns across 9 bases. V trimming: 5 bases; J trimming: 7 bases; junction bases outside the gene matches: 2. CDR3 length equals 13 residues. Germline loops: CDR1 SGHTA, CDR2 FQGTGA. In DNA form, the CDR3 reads TGTGCCAGCAGCCCGGACAGGGGTGAAAAACTGTTTTTT. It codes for CASSPDRGEKLFF.

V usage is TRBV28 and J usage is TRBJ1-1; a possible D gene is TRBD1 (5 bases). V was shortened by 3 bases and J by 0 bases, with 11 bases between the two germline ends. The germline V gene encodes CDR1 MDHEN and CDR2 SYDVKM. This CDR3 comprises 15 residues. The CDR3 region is CASSFPNRMNTEAFF. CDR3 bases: TGTGCCAGCAGTTTCCCTAACAGGATGAACACTGAAGCTTTCTTT.

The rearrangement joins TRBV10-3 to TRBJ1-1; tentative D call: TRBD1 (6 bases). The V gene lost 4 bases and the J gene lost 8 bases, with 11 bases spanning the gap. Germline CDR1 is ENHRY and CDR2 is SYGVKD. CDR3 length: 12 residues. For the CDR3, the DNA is TGTGCCATCAGTGCTAGGACAGTAGAAGCTTTCTTT. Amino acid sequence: CAISARTVEAFF.

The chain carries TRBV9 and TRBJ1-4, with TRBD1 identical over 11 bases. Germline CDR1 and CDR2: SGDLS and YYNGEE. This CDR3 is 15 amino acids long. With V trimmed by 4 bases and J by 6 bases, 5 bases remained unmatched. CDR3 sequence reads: CASSLRDRGYEKLFF. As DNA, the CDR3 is TGTGCCAGCAGCCTCCGGGACAGGGGGTATGAAAAACTGTTTTTT.

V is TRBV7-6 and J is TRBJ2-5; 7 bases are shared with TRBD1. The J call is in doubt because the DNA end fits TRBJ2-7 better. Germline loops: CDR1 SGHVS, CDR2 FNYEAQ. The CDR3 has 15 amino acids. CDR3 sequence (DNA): TGTGCCAGCAGCTTAGAGACAGGGAACTCCTACGAGCAGTACTTC. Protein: CASSLETGNSYEQYF.

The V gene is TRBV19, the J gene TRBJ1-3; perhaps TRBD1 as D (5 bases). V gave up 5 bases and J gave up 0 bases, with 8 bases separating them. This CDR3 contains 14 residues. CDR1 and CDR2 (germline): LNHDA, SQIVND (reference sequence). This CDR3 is CASSDRASGNTIYF. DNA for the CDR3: TGTGCCAGTAGTGACAGAGCCTCTGGAAACACCATATATTTT.

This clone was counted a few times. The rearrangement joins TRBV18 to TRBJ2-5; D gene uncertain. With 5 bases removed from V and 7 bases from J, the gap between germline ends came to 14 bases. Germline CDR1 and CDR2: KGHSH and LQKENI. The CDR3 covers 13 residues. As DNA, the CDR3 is TGTGCCAGCTCAGAGAGGAATCGAGGGACCCAGTACTTC. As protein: CASSERNRGTQYF.

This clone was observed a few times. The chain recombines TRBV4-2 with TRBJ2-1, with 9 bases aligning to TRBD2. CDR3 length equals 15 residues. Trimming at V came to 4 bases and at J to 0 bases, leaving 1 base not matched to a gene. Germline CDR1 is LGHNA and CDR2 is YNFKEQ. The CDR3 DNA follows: TGTGCCAGCAGCCTTAGCGGGAGCTCCTACAATGAGCAGTTCTTC. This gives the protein CASSLSGSSYNEQFF.

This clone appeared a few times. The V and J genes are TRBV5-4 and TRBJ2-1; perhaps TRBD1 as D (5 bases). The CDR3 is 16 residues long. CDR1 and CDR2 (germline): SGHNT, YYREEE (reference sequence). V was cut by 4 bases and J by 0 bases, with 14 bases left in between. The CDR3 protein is CASSGAGPNSYNEQFF. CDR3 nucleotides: TGTGCCAGCAGCGGGGCCGGACCCAACTCCTACAATGAGCAGTTCTTC.

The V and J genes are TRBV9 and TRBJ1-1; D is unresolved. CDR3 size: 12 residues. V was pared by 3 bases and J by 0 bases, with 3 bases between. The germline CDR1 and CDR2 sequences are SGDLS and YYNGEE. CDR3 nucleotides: TGTGCCAGCAGCGACATGAACACTGAAGCTTTCTTT. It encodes CASSDMNTEAFF.

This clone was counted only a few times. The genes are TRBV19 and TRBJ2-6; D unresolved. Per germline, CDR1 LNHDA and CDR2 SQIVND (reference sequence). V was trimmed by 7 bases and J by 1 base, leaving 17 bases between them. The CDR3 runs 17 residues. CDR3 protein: CASISAGTPSGANVLTF. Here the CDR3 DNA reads TGTGCCAGTATCTCAGCAGGAACACCTTCTGGGGCCAACGTCCTGACTTTC.